Below, 16 T cell receptor beta chains from the same sample are listed, as sequenced in a study of T cell responses to AZD1222 COVID-19 vaccine. TCRdb's copy holds only in-frame clones and misses some; the assay was immunoSEQ multiplex PCR. This repertoire shows over 85,000 clones, roughly four fifths found once; its top ten account for approximately 4.6%. This material consisted of peripheral blood, taken on day 0 of AZD1222 vaccination. All receptors derive from an adult in good health.

V usage is TRBV11-3 and J usage is TRBJ2-3; TRBD2 aligns across 9 bases. V lost 5 bases and J lost 4; bases outside the gene matches: 10. The germline V gene encodes CDR1 SGHNT and CDR2 YENEEA. The CDR3 sequence is 16 residues long. CDR3 sequence reads: CASSPGLAGNSDTQYF. CDR3 in DNA: TGTGCCAGCAGCCCTGGGCTAGCGGGGAACTCAGATACGCAGTATTTT.

This chain uses TRBV6-5 with TRBJ1-2; 7 bases align to TRBD1. The germline V gene encodes CDR1 MNHEY and CDR2 SVGAGI. The CDR3 loop spans 14 amino acids. Trimming cost V 5 bases and J 4 bases; bases outside gene matches: 7. Written as DNA, the CDR3 is TGTGCCAGCAGTCAAAGGGGGCGCGGCTATGGCTACACCTTC. Its translation: CASSQRGRGYGYTF.

The chain recombines TRBV12-3 or TRBV12-4 with TRBJ2-4; TRBD1 matches at 7 bases. V was clipped by 5 bases and J by 11 bases; unmatched bases: 6. There are 12 residues in the CDR3. This chain's CDR3 is CASSPARGLQYF. The CDR3 bases are TGTGCCAGCAGTCCTGCTAGGGGGCTTCAGTACTTC.

The J gene is TRBJ2-7, the V gene TRBV5-1, with 8 bases matching TRBD1. The V gene end was trimmed by 4 bases and the J gene end by 0 bases; junction bases not matched to a gene: 6. CDR3 length equals 15 residues. CDR1 is SGHRS and CDR2 is YFSETQ in the germline V gene. CDR3 residues: CASSMDRVSSYEQYF. The DNA of the CDR3 is TGCGCCAGCAGCATGGACAGGGTGAGCTCCTACGAGCAGTACTTC. Combining the CDR3 with reference TRBV5-1 and TRBJ2-7 gives the whole variable domain KAGVTQTPRYLIKTRGQQVTLSCSPISGHRSVSWYQQTPGQGLQFLFEYFSETQRNKGNFPGRFSGRQFSNSRSEMNVSTLELGDSALYLCASSMDRVSSYEQYFGPGTRLTVT.

The rearrangement links TRBV24-1 to TRBJ1-2; unclear D gene. Trimming left V 9 bases short and J 5 bases short, with 9 bases between. This CDR3 is built from 11 residues. CDR1 and CDR2 (germline): KGHDR, SFDVKD. The CDR3 coding sequence is TGTGCCACCCCCCGACGGTATGGCTACACCTTC. Protein sequence: CATPRRYGYTF.

The V call is TRBV5-1, the J call TRBJ1-1; D perhaps matches TRBD1 (5 bases). V lost 2 bases and J lost 0, with 8 bases in between. The CDR3 length is 14 residues. CDR1 is SGHRS and CDR2 is YFSETQ in the germline V gene. The CDR3 here is CASSLGEMNTEAFF. The CDR3 DNA follows: TGCGCCAGCAGCTTAGGGGAAATGAACACTGAAGCTTTCTTT.

This clone was seen more than once but under ten times. The rearrangement uses TRBV7-9 and TRBJ1-1; no clear D. CDR1 is SEHNR and CDR2 is FQNEAQ in the germline V gene (reference sequence). Trimming took 2 bases from V and 5 from J, leaving 15 bases between them. The CDR3 length is 15 residues. The CDR3 protein is CASSLLVVGGTEAFF. The CDR3 nucleotides are TGTGCCAGCAGCTTATTGGTGGTTGGAGGAACTGAAGCTTTCTTT.

The genes are TRBV28 and TRBJ1-4, with 8 bases identical to TRBD1. CDR1 and CDR2 from the germline V gene are MDHEN and SYDVKM. The ends lost 1 base at V and 10 bases at J; junction bases unmatched: 20. CDR3 length: 19 amino acids. DNA for the CDR3: TGTGCCAGCAGTTTATCGGCCCGGGACAGGTTAGGGCTGATTCGAAAACTGTTTTTT. Its translation is CASSLSARDRLGLIRKLFF. Variable domain in full (rest from reference TRBV28 and TRBJ1-4): DVKVTQSSRYLVKRTGEKVFLECVQDMDHENMFWYRQDPGLGLRLIYFSYDVKMKEKGDIPEGYSVSREKKERFSLILESASTNQTSMYLCASSLSARDRLGLIRKLFFGSGTQLSVL.

The genes are TRBV5-8 and TRBJ2-2, with TRBD2 as a possible D gene (6 bases). V gave up 5 bases and J gave up 3 bases, with 11 bases separating them. Germline CDR1 is SGHTS and CDR2 is YDEGEE. The CDR3 loop spans 14 amino acids. The CDR3 protein is CASRLGGDTGELFF. In DNA, the CDR3 is TGTGCCAGCAGACTAGGCGGGGACACCGGGGAGCTGTTTTTT.

This chain connects TRBV10-2 to TRBJ1-5, with D tentatively TRBD1 (5 bases). The V and J ends lost 6 bases and 8 bases respectively, with 20 bases between them. Germline V CDR1 and CDR2: WSHSY, SAAADI. The CDR3 is 15 amino acids. For the CDR3, the DNA is TGCGCCAGCAGGGCAGATGGGGCCCCTTCGAAGCCCCAGCATTTT. Protein sequence: CASRADGAPSKPQHF.

This chain links TRBV6-2 or TRBV6-3 with TRBJ1-5, with D maybe TRBD1 (6 bases). The CDR3 is made up of 15 amino acids. Germline CDR1 is MNHEY and CDR2 is SVGEGT. V was cut by 5 bases and J by 0 bases, with 11 bases left in between. The DNA for the CDR3 is TGTGCCAGCAGTGCCAGACAGGCTAGCAATCAGCCCCAGCATTTT. Encoded protein: CASSARQASNQPQHF.

J is TRBJ2-7 and V is TRBV28, with 9 nucleotides matching TRBD1. The CDR3 extends over 18 amino acids. CDR1 and CDR2 from the germline V gene are MDHEN and SYDVKM. Trimming at V came to 3 bases and at J to 2 bases, leaving 14 bases not matched to a gene. The CDR3 protein is CASSFLRGQGLFTYEQYF. The CDR3 DNA reads as TGTGCCAGCAGTTTCCTCAGAGGACAGGGGCTCTTCACCTACGAGCAGTACTTC.

This chain uses TRBV28 with TRBJ1-5; D unclear. Deletions cut 4 bases from V and 11 bases from J, with 12 bases between. CDR3 length: 12 amino acids. Germline V lookup: CDR1 MDHEN, CDR2 SYDVKM. The CDR3 region has the DNA TGTGCCAGCAGTTCTACCTATCGCACCCAGCATTTT. Translating it yields CASSSTYRTQHF.

As to this clone: Other DNA sequences of this sample code for an identical CDR3. This sequence joins TRBV11-2 and TRBJ1-6; D not resolved. The CDR3 spans 14 residues. V was cut by 1 base and J by 4 bases, with 5 bases left in between. From germline, CDR1 is SGHAT and CDR2 FQNNGV. The CDR3 coding sequence is TGTGCCAGCAGCTTAGCGGGATATAATTCACCCCTCCACTTT. Amino acid sequence: CASSLAGYNSPLHF. Combining the CDR3 with reference TRBV11-2 and TRBJ1-6 gives the whole variable domain EAGVAQSPRYKIIEKRQSVAFWCNPISGHATLYWYQQILGQGPKLLIQFQNNGVVDDSQLPKDRFSAERLKGVDSTLKIQPAKLEDSAVYLCASSLAGYNSPLHFGNGTRLTVT.

This clone has just one count. V gene TRBV10-2 combines with J gene TRBJ2-1; 12 positions match TRBD2. Per the germline V gene, CDR1 is WSHSY and CDR2 is SAAADI. The CDR3 runs 14 residues. V shed 4 bases, J shed 10 bases, and the junction held 5 bases outside the gene matches. CDR3 coding DNA: TGCGCCAGCAGTGTGACTAGCGGGAGTGGGGAGCAGTTCTTC. This translates into CASSVTSGSGEQFF.

This rearrangement joins TRBV28 to TRBJ1-6; D gene unclear. V shed 4 bases and J shed 6 bases, with 19 bases lying between them. This CDR3 comprises 17 residues. CDR1 MDHEN and CDR2 SYDVKM come from the germline V gene. CDR3: CASSWTNSPFSNSPLHF. DNA for the CDR3: TGTGCCAGCAGTTGGACCAATTCTCCGTTTTCTAATTCACCCCTCCACTTT.